The 8 T cell receptor beta chains below come from one sample, sequenced in a study of PD-1 blockade in classical Hodgkin lymphoma. The time point: newly diagnosed, previously untreated cHL patient sample. Purified CD4+ T cells were obtained from thawed PBMCs through magnetic negative selection. Clones were sequenced by immunoSEQ multiplex PCR, and TCRdb holds only the in-frame ones, with some missing. Among under 40,000 clones listed, 88% were seen once. Sequencing was performed on CD4+ T cells from blood. All receptors derive from a human donor with classical Hodgkin lymphoma.

The rearrangement uses TRBV5-4 and TRBJ1-2; 9 positions match TRBD1. The germline V gene has CDR1 SGHNT and CDR2 YYREEE (reference sequence). Losses at the gene ends were 1 base for V and 10 bases for J; bases not matched to a gene: 2. The CDR3 extends over 12 amino acids. The CDR3 nucleotides read TGTGCCAGCAGCTTGAGACAGGGGGACTACACCTTC. Translation: CASSLRQGDYTF.

This clone is categorized as medium-sized. The chain has TRBV5-5 and TRBJ1-5; D is possibly TRBD1 (5 bases). V was cut by 4 bases and J by 7 bases, with 15 bases left in between. The CDR3 spans 14 residues. Per germline, CDR1 SGHKS and CDR2 YYEKEE (reference sequence). CDR3 in amino acids: CASSQDGGDQPQHF. The CDR3 DNA follows: TGTGCCAGCAGCCAGGATGGGGGAGACCAGCCCCAGCATTTT.

This chain links TRBV7-2 with TRBJ2-6; 13 bases are shared with TRBD2. Per germline, CDR1 SGHTA and CDR2 FQGNSA. Unmatched junction bases numbered 8, after V lost 5 bases and J lost 4 bases. This CDR3 has 18 amino acids. The CDR3 region has the DNA TGTGCCAGCAGCCCCCGGGGACTAGCGGGATCCGGGGCCAACGTCCTGACTTTC. It encodes CASSPRGLAGSGANVLTF.

This chain links TRBV5-6 with TRBJ2-5; D unclear. V dropped 2 bases and J dropped 4 bases, with 18 bases sitting between them. The CDR3 runs to 16 residues. The germline CDR1 and CDR2 sequences are SGHDT and YYEEEE. This CDR3 reads CASSFLDIPLIETQYF. The CDR3 region has the DNA TGTGCCAGCAGCTTCCTAGACATTCCTTTAATAGAGACCCAGTACTTC.

The chain uses TRBV16 and TRBJ1-1; maybe TRBD1 (5 bases). The V gene's germline CDR1 is KGHSY and CDR2 FQNENV. The V and J ends lost 2 bases and 1 base respectively, with 8 bases between them. The CDR3 contains 14 residues. The chain's CDR3 is CASSQTRGNTEAFF. The CDR3 region has the DNA TGTGCCAGCAGCCAAACTAGGGGGAACACTGAAGCTTTCTTT.

The chain couples TRBV28 to TRBJ2-1, with D perhaps TRBD1 (5 bases). Between the trimmed V and J ends, which lost 5 bases and 6 bases, there was a span of 20 bases. Germline CDR1 reads MDHEN; CDR2 reads SYDVKM. CDR3 length equals 16 residues. CDR3 in amino acids: CASSPPGSIRGNEQFF. CDR3 DNA sequence: TGTGCCAGCAGTCCACCCGGGTCGATTAGGGGCAATGAGCAGTTCTTC.

The chain recombines TRBV7-9 with TRBJ1-2; the match to TRBD1 covers 7 bases. Trimming took 5 bases from V and 2 from J; bases not matched to a gene: 17. The CDR3 totals 18 residues. CDR1 and CDR2 from the germline V gene are SEHNR and FQNEAQ (reference sequence). CDR3 nucleotides: TGTGCCAGCAGCCCCCCCGACAGGGTTGGGAAGGGAAACTATGGCTACACCTTC. It encodes CASSPPDRVGKGNYGYTF.

The V and J genes are TRBV5-1 and TRBJ1-1, with 8 bases lining up with TRBD1. This CDR3 region has 16 residues. Germline V gene data show CDR1 as SGHRS and CDR2 as YFSETQ. Trimming cost V 3 bases and J 1 base; bases outside gene matches: 8. The CDR3 is CASSSTGTGWNTEAFF. The CDR3 region has the DNA TGCGCCAGCAGCTCTACCGGGACAGGCTGGAACACTGAAGCTTTCTTT.